This T cell receptor beta chain was identified during a study of cytomegalovirus exposure and HLA in healthy donors. Study-level points and caveats: Listed as cytomegalovirus-associated were 164 TCR beta chains. Most TCR sequences were rare, but some public TCRs occurred in many donors.

Details on this clone: What it binds is unknown.

CDR1 DFQATT and CDR2 SNEGSKA come from the germline V gene (reference sequence). The CDR3 runs to 11 residues. The donors were in the roughly 110-subject validation cohort; that cohort was separate from the approximately 670-subject first cohort. This table comes from immunoSEQ multiplex PCR, and its TCRdb copy is limited to in-frame clones, with some not included. The repertoire includes approximately 220,000 clones, approximately 80% of them detected once, and about an eighth sits in the top ten. Input material: PBMCs. The receptor was derived from a woman younger than 45 in good health and CMV-seropositive. The V call is TRBV20-1, the J call TRBJ2-7; the D is unclear. CDR3 bases: TGCAGCAGCCAGTTTTCCTACGAGCAGTACTTC. It encodes CSSQFSYEQYF.